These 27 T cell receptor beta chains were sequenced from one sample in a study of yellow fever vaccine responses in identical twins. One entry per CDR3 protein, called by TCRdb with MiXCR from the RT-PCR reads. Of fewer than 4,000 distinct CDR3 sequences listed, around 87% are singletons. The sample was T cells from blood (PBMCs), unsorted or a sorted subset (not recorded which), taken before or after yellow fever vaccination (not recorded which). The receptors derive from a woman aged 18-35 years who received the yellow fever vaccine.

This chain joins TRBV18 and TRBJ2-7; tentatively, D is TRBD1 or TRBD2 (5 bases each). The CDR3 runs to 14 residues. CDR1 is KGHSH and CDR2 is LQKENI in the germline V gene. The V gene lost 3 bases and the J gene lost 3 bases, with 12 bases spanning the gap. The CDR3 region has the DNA TGTGCCAGCTCACCCCGGGACCTTCGCTACGAGCAGTACTTC. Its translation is CASSPRDLRYEQYF.

The CDR3 spells CATSRDLGTDTQYF. CDR3 coding DNA: TGTGCCACCAGCAGAGATCTCGGCACAGATACGCAGTATTTT. The V and J genes are TRBV15 and TRBJ2-3, with unresolved D. The CDR3 spans 14 residues. Trimming removed 0 bases at V and 1 base at J, with 5 bases between. Germline V gives CDR1 LNHNV, CDR2 YYDKDF (reference sequence).

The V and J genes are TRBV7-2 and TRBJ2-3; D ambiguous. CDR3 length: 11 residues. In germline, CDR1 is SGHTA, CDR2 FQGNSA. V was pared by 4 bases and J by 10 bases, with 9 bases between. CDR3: CASSSKPPQYF. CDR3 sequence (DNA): TGTGCCAGCAGCTCTAAACCACCGCAGTATTTT.

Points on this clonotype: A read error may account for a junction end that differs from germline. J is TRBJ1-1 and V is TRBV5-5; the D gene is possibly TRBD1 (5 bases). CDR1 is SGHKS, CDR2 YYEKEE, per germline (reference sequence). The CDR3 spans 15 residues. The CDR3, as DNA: TGCGCCAGCAGCCACGGGGGGAACCCTGGCACTGAAGCTTTCTTT. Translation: CASSHGGNPGTEAFF.

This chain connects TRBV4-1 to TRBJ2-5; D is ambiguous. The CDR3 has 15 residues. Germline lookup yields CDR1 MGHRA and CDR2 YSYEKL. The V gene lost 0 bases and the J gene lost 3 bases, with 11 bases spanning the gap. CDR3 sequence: CASSQDRAGEETQYF. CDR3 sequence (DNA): TGCGCCAGCAGCCAAGATAGAGCAGGTGAAGAGACCCAGTACTTC.

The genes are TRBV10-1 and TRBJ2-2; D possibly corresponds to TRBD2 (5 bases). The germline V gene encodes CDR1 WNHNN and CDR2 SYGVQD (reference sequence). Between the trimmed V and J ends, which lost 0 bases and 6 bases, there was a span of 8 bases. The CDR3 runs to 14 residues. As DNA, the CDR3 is TGCGCCAGCAGTGAGTCGTTGGAGGCCGGGGAGCTGTTTTTT. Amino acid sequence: CASSESLEAGELFF.

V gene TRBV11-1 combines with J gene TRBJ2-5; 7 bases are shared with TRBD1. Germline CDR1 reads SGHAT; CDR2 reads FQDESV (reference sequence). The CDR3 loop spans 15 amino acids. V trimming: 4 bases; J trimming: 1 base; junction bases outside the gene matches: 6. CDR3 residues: CASSSRRDSQETQYF. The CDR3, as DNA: TGTGCCAGCAGCTCCCGTCGGGACAGCCAAGAGACCCAGTACTTC.

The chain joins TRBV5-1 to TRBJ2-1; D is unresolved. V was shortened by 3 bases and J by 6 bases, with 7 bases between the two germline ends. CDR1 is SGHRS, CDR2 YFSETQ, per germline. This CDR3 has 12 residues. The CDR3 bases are TGCGCCAGCAGCTCCCCAATCAATGAGCAGTTCTTC. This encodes CASSSPINEQFF.

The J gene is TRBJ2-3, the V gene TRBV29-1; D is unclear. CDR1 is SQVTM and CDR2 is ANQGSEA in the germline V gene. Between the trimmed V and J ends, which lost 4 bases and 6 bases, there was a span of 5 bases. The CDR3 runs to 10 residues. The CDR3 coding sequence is TGCAGCGTTGGGGCGGATACGCAGTATTTT. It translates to CSVGADTQYF.

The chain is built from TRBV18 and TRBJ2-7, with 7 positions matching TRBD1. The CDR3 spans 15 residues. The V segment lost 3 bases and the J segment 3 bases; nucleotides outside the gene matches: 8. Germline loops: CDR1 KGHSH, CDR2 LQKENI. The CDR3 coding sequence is TGTGCCAGCTCACCCGGGACAGAACCAGGCTACGAGCAGTACTTC. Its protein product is CASSPGTEPGYEQYF.

CDR3 in amino acids: CASSRTGSAGNTIYF. The CDR3 DNA follows: TGTGCCAGCAGCCGAACAGGGTCTGCTGGAAACACCATATATTTT. The V call is TRBV11-2, the J call TRBJ1-3; TRBD1 is a possible D gene (6 bases). V lost 5 bases and J 2 bases, leaving 13 bases between the germline ends. CDR3 length equals 15 residues. In germline, CDR1 is SGHAT, CDR2 FQNNGV.

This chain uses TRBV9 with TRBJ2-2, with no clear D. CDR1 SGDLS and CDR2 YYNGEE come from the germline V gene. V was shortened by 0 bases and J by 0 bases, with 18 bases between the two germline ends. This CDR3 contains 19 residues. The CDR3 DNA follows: TGTGCCAGCAGCGTAGCTCTTTTAGGTGGGCCAGCGAACACCGGGGAGCTGTTTTTT. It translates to CASSVALLGGPANTGELFF.

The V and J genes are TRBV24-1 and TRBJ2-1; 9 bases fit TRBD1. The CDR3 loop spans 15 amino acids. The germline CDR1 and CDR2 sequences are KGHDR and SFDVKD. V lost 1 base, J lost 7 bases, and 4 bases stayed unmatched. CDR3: CATSDFPDRGNEQFF. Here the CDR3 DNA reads TGTGCCACCAGTGATTTCCCGGACAGGGGAAATGAGCAGTTCTTC.

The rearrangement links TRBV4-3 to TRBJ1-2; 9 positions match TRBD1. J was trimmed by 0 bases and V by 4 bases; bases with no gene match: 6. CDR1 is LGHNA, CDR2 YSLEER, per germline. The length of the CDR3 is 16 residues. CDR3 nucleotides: TGCGCCAGCAGCCCGGGGACAGGGATTTCTAACTATGGCTACACCTTC. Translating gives CASSPGTGISNYGYTF.

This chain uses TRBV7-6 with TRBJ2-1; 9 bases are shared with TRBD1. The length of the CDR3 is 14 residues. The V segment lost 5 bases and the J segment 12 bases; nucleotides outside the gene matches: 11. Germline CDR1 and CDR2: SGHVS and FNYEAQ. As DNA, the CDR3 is TGTGCCAGCAGCGGCTCGGGACAGGGCTTGTGGCAGTTCTTC. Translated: CASSGSGQGLWQFF.

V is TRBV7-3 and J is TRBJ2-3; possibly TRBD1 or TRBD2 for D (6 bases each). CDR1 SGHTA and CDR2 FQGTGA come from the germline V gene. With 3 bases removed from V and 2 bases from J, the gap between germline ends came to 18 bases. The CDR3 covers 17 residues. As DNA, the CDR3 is TGTGCCAGCAGCTTTGGGGGGCCGCTCCCACACACAGATACGCAGTATTTT. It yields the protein CASSFGGPLPHTDTQYF.

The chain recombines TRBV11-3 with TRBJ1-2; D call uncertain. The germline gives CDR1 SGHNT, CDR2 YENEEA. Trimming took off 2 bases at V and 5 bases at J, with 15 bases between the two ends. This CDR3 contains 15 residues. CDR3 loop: CASSLYPEITYGYTF. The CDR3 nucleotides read TGTGCCAGCAGCTTATATCCCGAGATAACTTATGGCTACACCTTC. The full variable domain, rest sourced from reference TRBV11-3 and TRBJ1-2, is EAGVVQSPRYKIIEKKQPVAFWCNPISGHNTLYWYLQNLGQGPELLIRYENEEAVDDSQLPKDRFSAERLKGVDSTLKIQPAELGDSAVYLCASSLYPEITYGYTFGSGTRLTVV.

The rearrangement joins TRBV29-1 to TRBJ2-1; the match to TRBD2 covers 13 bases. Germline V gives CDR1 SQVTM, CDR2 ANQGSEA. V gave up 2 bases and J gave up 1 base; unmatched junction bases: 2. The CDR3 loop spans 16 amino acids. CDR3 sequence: CSVERTSGSSYNEQFF. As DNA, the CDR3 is TGCAGCGTTGAAAGGACTAGCGGGAGTTCCTACAATGAGCAGTTCTTC.

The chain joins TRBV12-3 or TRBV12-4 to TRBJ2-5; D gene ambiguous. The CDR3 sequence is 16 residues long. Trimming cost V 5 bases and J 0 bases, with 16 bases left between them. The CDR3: CASSTDWLPDQETQYF. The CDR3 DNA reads TGTGCCAGCAGTACCGACTGGCTCCCGGACCAAGAGACCCAGTACTTC.

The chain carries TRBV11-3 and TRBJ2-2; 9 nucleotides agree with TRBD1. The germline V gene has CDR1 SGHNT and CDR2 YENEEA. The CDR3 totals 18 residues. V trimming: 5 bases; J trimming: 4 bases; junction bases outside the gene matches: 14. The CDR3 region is CASSQGGPGQGGTGELFF. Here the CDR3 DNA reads TGTGCCAGCAGCCAAGGTGGACCGGGACAGGGAGGCACCGGGGAGCTGTTTTTT.

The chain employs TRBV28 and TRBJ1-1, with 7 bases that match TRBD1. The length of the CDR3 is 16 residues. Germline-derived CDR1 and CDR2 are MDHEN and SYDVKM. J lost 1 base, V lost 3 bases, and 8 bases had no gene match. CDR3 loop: CASSFATGQWNTEAFF. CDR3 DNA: TGTGCCAGCAGTTTTGCGACGGGACAGTGGAACACTGAAGCTTTCTTT.

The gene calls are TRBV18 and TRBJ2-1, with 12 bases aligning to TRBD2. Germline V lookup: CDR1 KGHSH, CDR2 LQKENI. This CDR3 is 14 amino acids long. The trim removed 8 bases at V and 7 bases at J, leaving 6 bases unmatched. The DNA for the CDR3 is TGTGCCAGCCGACTAGCGGGAGCGTCTAATGAGCAGTTCTTC. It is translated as CASRLAGASNEQFF.

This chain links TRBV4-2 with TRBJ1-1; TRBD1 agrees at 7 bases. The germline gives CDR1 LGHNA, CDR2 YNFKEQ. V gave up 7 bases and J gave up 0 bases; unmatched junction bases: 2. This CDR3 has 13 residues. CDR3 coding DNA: TGTGCCAGCACGGGACAGATGAACACTGAAGCTTTCTTT. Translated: CASTGQMNTEAFF.

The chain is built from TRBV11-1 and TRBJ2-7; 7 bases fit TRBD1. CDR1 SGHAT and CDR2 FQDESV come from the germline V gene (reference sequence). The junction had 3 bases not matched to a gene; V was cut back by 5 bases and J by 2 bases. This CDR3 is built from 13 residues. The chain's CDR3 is CASSPGTAYEQYF. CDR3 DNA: TGTGCCAGCAGCCCTGGGACAGCCTACGAGCAGTACTTC. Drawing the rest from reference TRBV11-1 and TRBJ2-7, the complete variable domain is EAEVAQSPRYKITEKSQAVAFWCDPISGHATLYWYRQILGQGPELLVQFQDESVVDDSQLPKDRFSAERLKGVDSTLKIQPAELGDSAMYLCASSPGTAYEQYFGPGTRLTVT.

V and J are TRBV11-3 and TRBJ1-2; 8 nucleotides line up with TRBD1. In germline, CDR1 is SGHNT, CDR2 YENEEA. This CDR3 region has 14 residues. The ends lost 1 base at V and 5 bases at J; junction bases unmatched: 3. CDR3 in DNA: TGTGCCAGCAGCTTAGGGGACAGGACTTATGGCTACACCTTC. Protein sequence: CASSLGDRTYGYTF.

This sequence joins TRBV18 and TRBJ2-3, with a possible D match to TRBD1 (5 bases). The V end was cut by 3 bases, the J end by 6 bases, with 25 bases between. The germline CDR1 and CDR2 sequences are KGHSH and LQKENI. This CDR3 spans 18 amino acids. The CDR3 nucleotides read TGTGCCAGCTCACCTTCGGTTGGGGCCACCTCGGTTTTGGATACGCAGTATTTT. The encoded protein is CASSPSVGATSVLDTQYF.

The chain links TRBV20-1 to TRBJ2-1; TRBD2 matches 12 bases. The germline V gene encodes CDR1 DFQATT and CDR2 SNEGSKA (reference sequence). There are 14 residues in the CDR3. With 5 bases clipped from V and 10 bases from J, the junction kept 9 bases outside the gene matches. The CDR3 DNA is TGCAGTGCTCATGAGACTAGCGGGAGAAGAGAGCAGTTCTTC. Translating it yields CSAHETSGRREQFF.